These 32 T cell receptor beta chains originate from one sample sequenced in a study of blood T cell repertoires in COVID-19. Data came from immunoSEQ multiplex PCR; TCRdb stores just in-frame clones and leaves some out. The repertoire includes 95,000 to 150,000 clones, approximately 81% of them detected once, and around 37% sits in the top ten. Sample: peripheral blood. The receptors stem from a man aged 40-50 years with active or convalescent COVID-19.

CDR3 loop: CASSLVSVASYNEQFF. The CDR3 nucleotides are TGTGCCAGCAGTTTAGTATCGGTAGCATCCTACAATGAGCAGTTCTTC. The chain has TRBV27 and TRBJ2-1; D ambiguous. The length of the CDR3 is 16 residues. V lost 2 bases and J lost 1, with 12 bases in between. CDR1 and CDR2 from the germline V gene are MNHEY and SMNVEV (reference sequence).

V and J are TRBV2 and TRBJ2-1; D is possibly TRBD1 (5 bases). Germline lookup yields CDR1 SNHLY and CDR2 FYNNEI. The V and J ends lost 6 bases and 9 bases respectively, with 9 bases between them. This CDR3 has 11 amino acids. The CDR3 DNA reads as TGTGCCAGCAGCACAGGAGTTGAGCAGTTCTTC. It translates to CASSTGVEQFF.

Only one count was recorded for this clone. The chain joins TRBV24-1 to TRBJ2-7, with a weak D call TRBD1 (5 bases). The CDR3 contains 14 residues. With 3 bases removed from V and 9 bases from J, the gap between germline ends came to 17 bases. Germline CDR1 KGHDR, CDR2 SFDVKD. CDR3 in amino acids: CATSDRAGFQGQYF. The CDR3 DNA reads as TGTGCCACCAGTGATCGGGCAGGGTTCCAGGGGCAGTACTTC.

In the case of this clone: Other DNA variants within this sample encode the same CDR3. The J gene is TRBJ1-4, the V gene TRBV4-3; D gene unclear. This CDR3 spans 16 amino acids. Trimming stripped 1 base from V and 0 bases from J, with 9 bases between. Germline V lookup: CDR1 LGHNA, CDR2 YSLEER. CDR3 nucleotide sequence: TGCGCCAGCAGCCAAGTCTTGGCAGCAACTAATGAAAAACTGTTTTTT. Encoded protein: CASSQVLAATNEKLFF.

The V gene is TRBV6-5, the J gene TRBJ1-5; no reliable D call. Trimming shortened V by 6 bases and J by 5 bases, and 17 bases separated the two germline ends. Germline lookup yields CDR1 MNHEY and CDR2 SVGAGI. The CDR3 is 15 residues long. CDR3 in DNA: TGTGCCAGCAGCCCCCGGGGAGGTGGCTATCAGCCCCAGCATTTT. Translating it yields CASSPRGGGYQPQHF.

This chain uses TRBV7-2 with TRBJ1-5; TRBD1 agrees at 7 bases. The CDR3 consists of 14 residues. V lost 1 base, J lost 11 bases, and 8 bases stayed unmatched. Germline V gene lookup returns CDR1 SGHTA and CDR2 FQGNSA. Here the CDR3 DNA reads TGTGCCAGCAGCTTAGACCAGGGGGTCAAGGCCCAGCATTTT. This translates into CASSLDQGVKAQHF.

The chain recombines TRBV9 with TRBJ2-1, with 8 bases matching TRBD2. The CDR3 length is 18 residues. Germline-derived CDR1 and CDR2 are SGDLS and YYNGEE. V shed 3 bases and J 0 bases; nucleotides not matched to a gene: 11. The CDR3 loop is CASSANFGGAHSYNEQFF. The CDR3 DNA reads TGTGCCAGCAGCGCCAACTTCGGGGGGGCCCACTCCTACAATGAGCAGTTCTTC.

The CDR3 region is CAWSTGPGVSPLHF. In DNA, the CDR3 is TGTGCCTGGAGTACCGGGCCCGGGGTCTCACCCCTCCACTTT. The gene calls are TRBV30 and TRBJ1-6; D is unclear. V was trimmed by 2 bases and J by 10 bases, leaving 15 bases between them. CDR1 and CDR2 from the germline V gene are GTSNPN and SVGIG (reference sequence). This CDR3 region has 14 residues.

This clone was picked up a small number of times. The V and J genes are TRBV12-5 and TRBJ2-7; D remains ambiguous. The CDR3 totals 12 residues. In germline, CDR1 is LGHNT, CDR2 FRNRAP. Between the trimmed V and J ends, which lost 1 base and 4 bases, there was a span of 5 bases. The CDR3 coding sequence is TGTGCTAGTGGTTTGGCTTTATACGAGCAGTACTTC. This sequence encodes CASGLALYEQYF.

This chain connects TRBV28 to TRBJ2-7, with 8 bases aligning to TRBD1. J lost 4 bases, V lost 6 bases, and 8 bases had no gene match. The CDR3 has 14 residues. Per germline, CDR1 MDHEN and CDR2 SYDVKM. The CDR3 bases are TGTGCCAGCAGCTTGACAGGGGAGCTATACGAGCAGTACTTC. Translating gives CASSLTGELYEQYF. The whole variable domain, remainder taken from reference TRBV28 and TRBJ2-7, is DVKVTQSSRYLVKRTGEKVFLECVQDMDHENMFWYRQDPGLGLRLIYFSYDVKMKEKGDIPEGYSVSREKKERFSLILESASTNQTSMYLCASSLTGELYEQYFGPGTRLTVT.

The table lists this clone with a few counts. The chain links TRBV7-8 to TRBJ1-1; tentative D call: TRBD1 (5 bases). V lost 1 base and J 7 bases, leaving 10 bases between the germline ends. This CDR3 spans 13 amino acids. In germline, CDR1 is SGHVS, CDR2 FQNEAQ. The CDR3 coding sequence is TGTGCCAGCAGCTTAGGGCAGGGTGGTGAAGCTTTCTTT. It encodes CASSLGQGGEAFF.

This chain connects TRBV7-2 to TRBJ1-2; tentatively, D is TRBD1 (5 bases). This CDR3 region has 14 residues. The V end lost 4 bases, the J end lost 4 bases, and 13 bases lay between the germline ends. The V gene's germline CDR1 is SGHTA and CDR2 FQGNSA. CDR3 residues: CASSSNDRPYGYTF. DNA of the CDR3: TGTGCCAGCAGCTCTAATGACAGACCCTATGGCTACACCTTC. Together with reference TRBV7-2 and TRBJ1-2, the CDR3 gives the full variable domain: GAGVSQSPSNKVTEKGKDVELRCDPISGHTALYWYRQSLGQGLEFLIYFQGNSAPDKSGLPSDRFSAERTGGSVSTLTIQRTQQEDSAVYLCASSSNDRPYGYTFGSGTRLTVV.

This clone appeared a single time. V is TRBV21-1 and J is TRBJ1-2. TRBV21-1 is a recognized pseudogene. The CDR3 consists of 16 residues. The CDR3 DNA sequence: TGTGCCAGCAGCAAAGTATCCCCCGAGGAGGACTATGGCTACACCTTC. Protein product: CASSKVSPEEDYGYTF.

This chain links TRBV5-1 with TRBJ2-3, with 9 bases that match TRBD1. Trimming removed 4 bases from V and 0 bases from J; junction bases left unmatched: 3. The CDR3 is 15 amino acids. Germline CDR1 SGHRS, CDR2 YFSETQ. The CDR3 DNA sequence: TGCGCCAGCAGCGACAGGGGGGATAGCACAGATACGCAGTATTTT. This translates into CASSDRGDSTDTQYF.

In this sample, this clone turned up a few times. The rearrangement uses TRBV15 and TRBJ1-2; D unresolved. This CDR3 spans 16 amino acids. CDR1 is LNHNV, CDR2 YYDKDF, per germline (reference sequence). Trimming removed 0 bases at V and 5 bases at J, with 16 bases between. CDR3 bases: TGTGCCACCAGCAGAGACCCCCTAATGACGGAGTATGGCTACACCTTC. Its translation is CATSRDPLMTEYGYTF.

This clone was counted a few times. V gene TRBV4-3 combines with J gene TRBJ1-1, with TRBD1 identical over 8 bases. V shed 0 bases, J shed 1 base, and the junction held 10 bases outside the gene matches. Germline V lookup: CDR1 LGHNA, CDR2 YSLEER. This CDR3 contains 18 residues. The CDR3 DNA sequence: TGCGCCAGCAGCCAAGATCCCGGACAGGGCCTCTCGAACACTGAAGCTTTCTTT. It is translated as CASSQDPGQGLSNTEAFF.

The gene calls are TRBV7-2 and TRBJ2-7; 10 bases line up with TRBD2. Trimming removed 4 bases from V and 7 bases from J; junction bases left unmatched: 10. The CDR3 covers 15 residues. Per the germline V gene, CDR1 is SGHTA and CDR2 is FQGNSA. This CDR3 is CASSWTAGGPSEQYF. The CDR3 region has the DNA TGTGCCAGCAGCTGGACAGCGGGAGGGCCTTCGGAGCAGTACTTC.

The chain recombines TRBV12-5 with TRBJ1-1; D is perhaps TRBD1 (5 bases). This CDR3 is built from 14 residues. The germline V and J ends were trimmed by 3 bases and 10 bases, with 18 bases remaining between them. CDR1 and CDR2 (germline): LGHNT, FRNRAP. CDR3 in amino acids: CASGLEVRGRGAFF. For the CDR3, the DNA is TGTGCTAGTGGTTTAGAGGTGCGGGGACGGGGAGCTTTCTTT. Complete variable domain (other parts from reference TRBV12-5 and TRBJ1-1): DARVTQTPRHKVTEMGQEVTMRCQPILGHNTVFWYRQTMMQGLELLAYFRNRAPLDDSGMPKDRFSAEMPDATLATLKIQPSEPRDSAVYFCASGLEVRGRGAFFGQGTRLTVV.

The chain links TRBV5-4 to TRBJ1-2, with D uncertain. V was clipped by 0 bases and J by 6 bases, with 12 bases between them. The CDR3 sequence is 14 residues long. CDR1 SGHNT and CDR2 YYREEE come from the germline V gene (reference sequence). Here the CDR3 reads CASSLVGVGDGYTF. In DNA, the CDR3 is TGTGCCAGCAGCTTGGTTGGGGTCGGGGATGGCTACACCTTC.

V and J are TRBV14 and TRBJ2-1; 8 bases are a match to TRBD2. Germline V gives CDR1 SGHDN, CDR2 FVKESK. V was clipped by 1 base and J by 3 bases; unmatched bases: 5. There are 16 residues in the CDR3. CDR3 loop: CASSQVLLAVYNEQFF. Here the CDR3 DNA reads TGTGCCAGCAGCCAAGTACTACTAGCGGTCTACAATGAGCAGTTCTTC. The variable domain in full, completed from reference TRBV14 and TRBJ2-1, reads EAGVTQFPSHSVIEKGQTVTLRCDPISGHDNLYWYRRVMGKEIKFLLHFVKESKQDESGMPNNRFLAERTGGTYSTLKVQPAELEDSGVYFCASSQVLLAVYNEQFFGPGTRLTVL.

The V call is TRBV24-1, the J call TRBJ2-7, with a possible D match to TRBD2 (6 bases). This CDR3 is built from 13 residues. The V end was cut by 5 bases, the J end by 5 bases, with 12 bases between. The germline V gene has CDR1 KGHDR and CDR2 SFDVKD. The CDR3: CATSAQGGNEQYF. The CDR3 DNA reads as TGTGCCACCAGTGCGCAGGGCGGGAACGAGCAGTACTTC.

The V and J genes are TRBV5-4 and TRBJ2-2, with unresolved D. CDR1 and CDR2 (germline): SGHNT, YYREEE (reference sequence). This CDR3 has 14 amino acids. Trimming took 0 bases from V and 3 from J, leaving 6 bases between them. CDR3 bases: TGTGCCAGCAGCTTGGTTTATGACACCGGGGAGCTGTTTTTT. Residues: CASSLVYDTGELFF.

The rearrangement links TRBV24-1 to TRBJ1-5, with 9 positions matching TRBD1. The CDR3 loop spans 16 amino acids. J was trimmed by 3 bases and V by 3 bases; bases with no gene match: 5. CDR1 and CDR2 (germline): KGHDR, SFDVKD. The CDR3 bases are TGTGCCACCAGTGATCGGACAGGGGTTTACAATCAGCCCCAGCATTTT. Translated, it gives CATSDRTGVYNQPQHF.

The chain uses TRBV27 and TRBJ1-1; 9 bases line up with TRBD1. This CDR3 is 11 amino acids long. J was trimmed by 5 bases and V by 8 bases; bases with no gene match: 0. Per germline, CDR1 MNHEY and CDR2 SMNVEV (reference sequence). The CDR3 DNA reads TGTGCCAGCGGACAGGGGACTGAAGCTTTCTTT. It encodes CASGQGTEAFF.

The CDR3, as DNA: TGTGCCAGCAGCCCAACGGACAGGCGTGGAGAGCAGTACTTC. The encoded protein is CASSPTDRRGEQYF. The rearrangement links TRBV13 to TRBJ2-7; 7 nucleotides align to TRBD1. There are 14 residues in the CDR3. V shed 5 bases, J shed 7 bases, and the junction held 11 bases outside the gene matches. Germline V lookup: CDR1 PRHDT, CDR2 FYEKMQ (reference sequence).

This chain connects TRBV19 to TRBJ1-6; 9 nucleotides align to TRBD1. The trim removed 5 bases at V and 1 base at J, leaving 6 bases unmatched. Germline V gives CDR1 LNHDA, CDR2 SQIVND (reference sequence). CDR3 length: 17 amino acids. The CDR3 region has the DNA TGTGCCAGTAGTCTCAGGACAGGGGATTCCTATAATTCACCCCTCCACTTT. This translates into CASSLRTGDSYNSPLHF.

The sample holds one count of this clone. The chain uses TRBV3-1 (or the pseudogene TRBV3-2) and TRBJ1-2; D is unresolved. Trimming shortened V by 4 bases and J by 2 bases, and 14 bases separated the two germline ends. This CDR3 is built from 15 residues. Germline assignment: CDR1 LGHDT and CDR2 YNNKEL (reference sequence). CDR3 sequence reads: CASSPTRVVNYGYTF. The CDR3 DNA reads as TGTGCCAGCAGCCCCACTCGAGTCGTCAACTATGGCTACACCTTC.

The chain is built from TRBV27 and TRBJ1-1; 9 bases map to TRBD1. The CDR3 runs 15 residues. V gave up 5 bases and J gave up 5 bases; unmatched junction bases: 9. The germline V gene has CDR1 MNHEY and CDR2 SMNVEV (reference sequence). CDR3 protein: CASSTNRGRRTEAFF. CDR3 nucleotides: TGTGCCAGCAGTACTAACAGGGGGCGCCGGACTGAAGCTTTCTTT.

The CDR3 sequence: CASSFRRGLYNEQFF. The CDR3, as DNA: TGTGCCAGCAGCTTCCGGAGAGGGCTTTACAATGAGCAGTTCTTC. The V call is TRBV7-6, the J call TRBJ2-1; D is possibly TRBD2 (5 bases). This CDR3 spans 15 amino acids. V was clipped by 3 bases and J by 4 bases, with 13 bases between them. The V gene's germline CDR1 is SGHVS and CDR2 FNYEAQ.

This clone was seen ten or more times. The chain is built from TRBV11-3 and TRBJ2-7; possibly TRBD2 for D (6 bases). The CDR3 extends over 14 amino acids. Germline lookup yields CDR1 SGHNT and CDR2 YENEEA. Between the trimmed V and J ends, which lost 4 bases and 5 bases, there was a span of 15 bases. The CDR3 loop reads CASSWGPREDEQYF. Here the CDR3 DNA reads TGTGCCAGCAGCTGGGGACCGAGGGAGGACGAGCAGTACTTC.

This chain connects TRBV2 to TRBJ2-3, with TRBD2 matching over 11 bases. The V and J ends lost 2 bases and 12 bases, in that order; junction bases with no gene match: 4. The CDR3 has 13 amino acids. CDR1 is SNHLY and CDR2 is FYNNEI in the germline V gene. The CDR3 is CASSESRLAGQYF. CDR3 DNA sequence: TGTGCCAGCAGTGAAAGTAGACTAGCGGGACAGTATTTT.

The rearrangement uses TRBV28 and TRBJ1-1; TRBD1 is a possible D gene (6 bases). V was clipped by 2 bases and J by 2 bases, with 15 bases between them. This CDR3 contains 16 residues. CDR1 and CDR2 from the germline V gene are MDHEN and SYDVKM. The chain's CDR3 is CASSLGGKGVNTEAFF. The CDR3 DNA is TGTGCCAGCAGTTTAGGGGGAAAGGGGGTCAACACTGAAGCTTTCTTT.